The 30 T cell receptor beta chains below all came from one sample that was sequenced in a study of T cell responses to AZD1222 COVID-19 vaccine. Clones were read by immunoSEQ multiplex PCR, and TCRdb kept only the in-frame ones, dropping some. The sample includes approximately 80,000 clones, 85% to 90% of them seen just once. Sample: peripheral blood, taken on day 0 of AZD1222 vaccination. These receptors were taken from an adult in good health.

This CDR3 reads CASSSGTGIGTEAFF. CDR3 in DNA: TGTGCCAGCAGCTCCGGGACAGGGATCGGAACTGAAGCTTTCTTT. The V gene is TRBV11-2, the J gene TRBJ1-1; the match to TRBD1 covers 9 bases. Per the germline V gene, CDR1 is SGHAT and CDR2 is FQNNGV. The ends lost 4 bases at V and 5 bases at J; junction bases unmatched: 8. The CDR3 has 15 residues.

The chain recombines TRBV5-1 with TRBJ2-1; 9 bases agree with TRBD1. The ends lost 3 bases at V and 7 bases at J; junction bases unmatched: 8. Germline V gives CDR1 SGHRS, CDR2 YFSETQ. The CDR3 runs to 15 residues. The CDR3 sequence: CASSSGTGTVNEQFF. The CDR3 DNA reads as TGCGCCAGCAGCTCCGGGACAGGGACTGTGAATGAGCAGTTCTTC.

This chain links TRBV3-1 (or the pseudogene TRBV3-2) with TRBJ2-3; D is ambiguous. The length of the CDR3 is 17 residues. V gave up 0 bases and J gave up 5 bases, with 18 bases separating them. The germline gives CDR1 LGHDT, CDR2 YNNKEL (reference sequence). DNA for the CDR3: TGTGCCAGCAGCCAAGATCTAGGCGGACCCAGAGGAGATACGCAGTATTTT. The encoded protein is CASSQDLGGPRGDTQYF.

V and J are TRBV5-6 and TRBJ2-2, with unresolved D. With 6 bases removed from V and 6 bases from J, the gap between germline ends came to 15 bases. The CDR3 loop spans 14 amino acids. Germline V CDR1 and CDR2: SGHDT, YYEEEE. CDR3 sequence reads: CASNSGPSSGELFF. The CDR3 DNA is TGTGCCAGCAATTCCGGACCAAGCTCCGGGGAGCTGTTTTTT. Looking up the rest from reference TRBV5-6 and TRBJ2-2 gives the full variable domain: DAGVTQSPTHLIKTRGQQVTLRCSPKSGHDTVSWYQQALGQGPQFIFQYYEEEERQRGNFPDRFSGHQFPNYSSELNVNALLLGDSALYLCASNSGPSSGELFFGEGSRLTVL.

The CDR3: CASSLSWGRRASPYGYTF. In nucleotides, the CDR3 is TGTGCCAGCAGTTTATCGTGGGGACGACGGGCCTCACCATATGGCTACACCTTC. This chain connects TRBV28 to TRBJ1-2, with D perhaps TRBD1 (5 bases). The CDR3 is 18 residues long. Germline CDR1 reads MDHEN; CDR2 reads SYDVKM. The V end lost 1 base, the J end lost 5 bases, and 23 bases lay between the germline ends.

V and J are TRBV11-1 and TRBJ1-1; 7 nucleotides agree with TRBD1. The CDR3 is 14 residues long. V dropped 5 bases and J dropped 0; count of bases not matched to a gene: 3. The germline CDR1 and CDR2 sequences are SGHAT and FQDESV (reference sequence). CDR3 in DNA: TGTGCCAGCAGCCAACAGGGGATGAACACTGAAGCTTTCTTT. Its protein is CASSQQGMNTEAFF.

The J gene is TRBJ2-3, the V gene TRBV3-1 (or the pseudogene TRBV3-2); maybe TRBD1 (6 bases). V lost 2 bases and J lost 11, with 17 bases in between. Looked up from germline, CDR1 is LGHDT and CDR2 is YNNKEL (reference sequence). The CDR3 is made up of 14 amino acids. CDR3 sequence reads: CASSQPGHPNRQYF. Here the CDR3 DNA reads TGTGCCAGCAGCCAACCGGGACACCCAAATAGGCAGTATTTT.

The chain recombines TRBV11-2 with TRBJ1-5, with D uncertain. The germline V gene has CDR1 SGHAT and CDR2 FQNNGV. The CDR3 totals 13 residues. The ends were cut back, 4 bases at V and 0 bases at J, with 4 bases in the middle. The CDR3, as DNA: TGTGCCAGCAGCTCCAGTAGCAATCAGCCCCAGCATTTT. Its protein is CASSSSSNQPQHF.

The rearrangement joins TRBV30 to TRBJ2-3; D ambiguous. The CDR3 contains 13 residues. Germline V lookup: CDR1 GTSNPN, CDR2 SVGIG (reference sequence). Trimming removed 4 bases from V and 0 bases from J, with 8 bases in between. In DNA form, the CDR3 reads TGTGCCTGGATTGAGGATAGCACAGATACGCAGTATTTT. Its translation is CAWIEDSTDTQYF.

CDR3 bases: TGCGCCAGCACCCCCGAATTGAACACTGAAGCTTTCTTT. The encoded protein is CASTPELNTEAFF. The V call is TRBV5-1, the J call TRBJ1-1, with unresolved D. The CDR3 is 13 amino acids. V shed 6 bases and J shed 0 bases, with 9 bases lying between them. Germline V gene data show CDR1 as SGHRS and CDR2 as YFSETQ.

This clone is a singleton in its sample. The gene calls are TRBV6-5 and TRBJ1-1; no clear D. Deletions cut 10 bases from V and 1 base from J, with 19 bases between. This CDR3 region has 15 residues. The germline V gene encodes CDR1 MNHEY and CDR2 SVGAGI. DNA of the CDR3: TGTGCCAACAAGTCCATGGGCAGGAGGAACACTGAAGCTTTCTTT. Amino acids: CANKSMGRRNTEAFF.

V is TRBV19 and J is TRBJ1-3, with D possibly being TRBD1 (5 bases). Germline V gene data show CDR1 as LNHDA and CDR2 as SQIVND (reference sequence). With 2 bases removed from V and 4 bases from J, the gap between germline ends came to 9 bases. The length of the CDR3 is 14 residues. For the CDR3, the DNA is TGTGCCAGTAGTATAACCGGGACGGGAAACACCATATATTTT. This encodes CASSITGTGNTIYF.

This sequence joins TRBV7-2 and TRBJ2-5; TRBD2 agrees at 12 bases. The germline CDR1 and CDR2 sequences are SGHTA and FQGNSA. The ends lost 4 bases at V and 4 bases at J; junction bases unmatched: 4. The CDR3 extends over 15 amino acids. For the CDR3, the DNA is TGTGCCAGCAGCTCTCCGGGACTAGCGGGAGAGACCCAGTACTTC. It specifies CASSSPGLAGETQYF.

This clone was observed once. The chain recombines TRBV7-3 with TRBJ1-6, with 8 bases aligning to TRBD1. V lost 5 bases to trimming and J lost 6 bases; unmatched junction nucleotides: 3. CDR3 length: 14 amino acids. Germline-derived CDR1 and CDR2 are SGHTA and FQGTGA. The CDR3 nucleotides are TGTGCCAGCAGCCCACAGGGGGGTAATTCACCCCTCCACTTT. It specifies CASSPQGGNSPLHF. Full variable domain (outside the CDR3, taken from reference TRBV7-3 and TRBJ1-6): GAGVSQTPSNKVTEKGKYVELRCDPISGHTALYWYRQSLGQGPEFLIYFQGTGAADDSGLPNDRFFAVRPEGSVSTLKIQRTERGDSAVYLCASSPQGGNSPLHFGNGTRLTVT.

This chain links TRBV5-6 with TRBJ2-5; 8 nucleotides line up with TRBD2. The V gene end was trimmed by 3 bases and the J gene end by 3 bases; junction bases not matched to a gene: 4. CDR1 is SGHDT and CDR2 is YYEEEE in the germline V gene. There are 14 residues in the CDR3. In DNA, the CDR3 is TGTGCCAGCAGCTCAGGACTAGCAGAAGAGACCCAGTACTTC. As protein: CASSSGLAEETQYF.

This clone was observed a handful of times. V gene TRBV9 combines with J gene TRBJ2-2; D not certain. The CDR3 is made up of 12 amino acids. CDR1 is SGDLS, CDR2 YYNGEE, per germline. Trimming shortened V by 1 base and J by 6 bases, and 4 bases separated the two germline ends. The chain's CDR3 is CASSVYAGELFF. The CDR3 bases are TGTGCCAGCAGCGTATACGCCGGGGAGCTGTTTTTT. Using reference TRBV9 and TRBJ2-2 for the parts outside the CDR3, the full variable domain is DSGVTQTPKHLITATGQRVTLRCSPRSGDLSVYWYQQSLDQGLQFLIQYYNGEERAKGNILERFSAQQFPDLHSELNLSSLELGDSALYFCASSVYAGELFFGEGSRLTVL.

The V gene is TRBV28, the J gene TRBJ1-1, with a weak D call TRBD1 (6 bases). Germline loops: CDR1 MDHEN, CDR2 SYDVKM. Trimming pared 6 bases from V and 3 bases from J, leaving 14 bases between. The CDR3 extends over 14 amino acids. CDR3 nucleotides: TGTGCCAGCAGCGCAATAAGGGGGTACACTGAAGCTTTCTTT. It yields the protein CASSAIRGYTEAFF.

This chain connects TRBV7-6 to TRBJ2-2, with 9 bases fitting TRBD1. Germline V gene data show CDR1 as SGHVS and CDR2 as FNYEAQ. CDR3 size: 15 residues. Germline trimming cut 5 bases from V and 2 bases from J; bases unmatched to any gene: 3. CDR3 sequence: CASSLQGANTGELFF. The CDR3 nucleotides are TGTGCCAGCAGCCTACAGGGGGCAAACACCGGGGAGCTGTTTTTT.

The chain couples TRBV2 to TRBJ1-6; D is unresolved. Trimming pared 5 bases from V and 12 bases from J, leaving 14 bases between. The CDR3 consists of 13 residues. The germline V gene encodes CDR1 SNHLY and CDR2 FYNNEI. The CDR3 here is CASSKGDAGPLHF. CDR3 bases: TGTGCCAGCAGTAAGGGCGACGCAGGACCCCTCCACTTT. The full variable domain, its missing parts supplied by reference TRBV2 and TRBJ1-6, is EPEVTQTPSHQVTQMGQEVILRCVPISNHLYFYWYRQILGQKVEFLVSFYNNEISEKSEIFDDQFSVERPDGSNFTLKIRSTKLEDSAMYFCASSKGDAGPLHFGNGTRLTVT.

The chain couples TRBV7-2 to TRBJ1-5; 9 bases align to TRBD1. This CDR3 spans 15 amino acids. After removal of 3 bases from V and 7 bases from J, the junction contained 7 bases not matched to a gene. Germline V gives CDR1 SGHTA, CDR2 FQGNSA. The chain's CDR3 is CASSLGGQGGQPQHF. The CDR3 DNA reads as TGTGCCAGCAGCTTGGGGGGACAGGGTGGGCAGCCCCAGCATTTT.

The chain is built from TRBV19 and TRBJ1-1; TRBD1 aligns across 7 bases. Losses at the gene ends were 2 bases for V and 1 base for J; bases not matched to a gene: 4. The CDR3 spans 15 residues. The germline gives CDR1 LNHDA, CDR2 SQIVND (reference sequence). In DNA form, the CDR3 reads TGTGCCAGTAGTATACTCAGGGGGTGGAACACTGAAGCTTTCTTT. It codes for CASSILRGWNTEAFF.

The chain combines TRBV7-2 with TRBJ2-3; TRBD2 aligns across 10 bases. Per germline, CDR1 SGHTA and CDR2 FQGNSA. Trimming took 6 bases from V and 4 from J; bases not matched to a gene: 7. There are 15 residues in the CDR3. Written as DNA, the CDR3 is TGTGCCAGCAGTCTATTAGCGGGAGGTGCAGATACGCAGTATTTT. It specifies CASSLLAGGADTQYF.

The J gene is TRBJ2-7, the V gene TRBV24-1, with D hard to call. The V end was cut by 3 bases, the J end by 4 bases, with 24 bases between. There are 18 residues in the CDR3. CDR1 and CDR2 (germline): KGHDR, SFDVKD. The CDR3 reads CATSDAPCGRLVWYEQYF. In DNA form, the CDR3 reads TGTGCCACCAGTGATGCCCCCTGCGGTCGCCTGGTCTGGTACGAGCAGTACTTC.

V and J are TRBV10-1 and TRBJ2-2; the D is unclear. Germline-derived CDR1 and CDR2 are WNHNN and SYGVQD (reference sequence). The V end was cut by 0 bases, the J end by 5 bases, with 7 bases between. This CDR3 has 14 amino acids. The CDR3 is CASSESVGTGELFF. The CDR3 nucleotides are TGCGCCAGCAGTGAGTCTGTGGGAACCGGGGAGCTGTTTTTT.

V usage is TRBV5-1 and J usage is TRBJ2-2; TRBD2 aligns across 12 bases. Per germline, CDR1 SGHRS and CDR2 YFSETQ. Trimming removed 3 bases from V and 7 bases from J; junction bases left unmatched: 10. The CDR3 is made up of 17 amino acids. The CDR3 region is CASSSETSGGYNGELFF. The CDR3 bases are TGCGCCAGCAGCTCCGAGACTAGCGGGGGTTATAACGGGGAGCTGTTTTTT. The whole variable domain, filled in from reference TRBV5-1 and TRBJ2-2, reads KAGVTQTPRYLIKTRGQQVTLSCSPISGHRSVSWYQQTPGQGLQFLFEYFSETQRNKGNFPGRFSGRQFSNSRSEMNVSTLELGDSALYLCASSSETSGGYNGELFFGEGSRLTVL.

The CDR3 loop reads CASRPPGTGGSGNTIYF. In DNA form, the CDR3 reads TGTGCCAGCAGACCCCCCGGGACAGGGGGATCTGGAAACACCATATATTTT. V and J are TRBV5-6 and TRBJ1-3; 11 bases line up with TRBD1. V was clipped by 5 bases and J by 1 base; unmatched bases: 8. The CDR3 is made up of 17 amino acids. Germline V gives CDR1 SGHDT, CDR2 YYEEEE.

This chain uses TRBV5-5 with TRBJ2-1, with 8 bases that match TRBD1. V trimming: 4 bases; J trimming: 2 bases; junction bases outside the gene matches: 11. CDR3 length equals 17 residues. The germline gives CDR1 SGHKS, CDR2 YYEKEE (reference sequence). CDR3 nucleotides: TGTGCCAGCAGCCCTGGACAGGGTCCGGGCGCCTACAATGAGCAGTTCTTC. Translated, it gives CASSPGQGPGAYNEQFF.

This clone has only one observation. The genes are TRBV6-5 and TRBJ1-6, with D unresolved. Germline V CDR1 and CDR2: MNHEY, SVGAGI. This CDR3 comprises 13 residues. The ends were cut back, 0 bases at V and 14 bases at J, with 11 bases in the middle. The CDR3 region has the DNA TGTGCCAGCAGTTACTCGCTGCCAGAGACCCTCCACTTT. This gives the protein CASSYSLPETLHF.

The chain recombines TRBV5-1 with TRBJ2-4, with 8 bases lining up with TRBD1. This CDR3 region has 15 residues. Germline V gives CDR1 SGHRS, CDR2 YFSETQ. The V and J ends lost 4 bases and 4 bases, in that order; junction bases with no gene match: 7. CDR3 bases: TGCGCCAGCAGCATCGGACAGGGCCTAAAAAACATTCAGTACTTC. Its translation is CASSIGQGLKNIQYF.

In DNA, the CDR3 is TGCGCCAGCAGCTTAGGGACTAGCGGGAGGTTCGTCGACAATGAGCAGTTCTTC. Its protein is CASSLGTSGRFVDNEQFF. The chain has TRBV5-1 and TRBJ2-1, with 15 bases lining up with TRBD2. Germline values: CDR1 SGHRS, CDR2 YFSETQ. With 2 bases clipped from V and 5 bases from J, the junction kept 8 bases outside the gene matches. This CDR3 has 18 amino acids. The full variable domain, in which reference TRBV5-1 and TRBJ2-1 provide the parts outside the CDR3, is KAGVTQTPRYLIKTRGQQVTLSCSPISGHRSVSWYQQTPGQGLQFLFEYFSETQRNKGNFPGRFSGRQFSNSRSEMNVSTLELGDSALYLCASSLGTSGRFVDNEQFFGPGTRLTVL.